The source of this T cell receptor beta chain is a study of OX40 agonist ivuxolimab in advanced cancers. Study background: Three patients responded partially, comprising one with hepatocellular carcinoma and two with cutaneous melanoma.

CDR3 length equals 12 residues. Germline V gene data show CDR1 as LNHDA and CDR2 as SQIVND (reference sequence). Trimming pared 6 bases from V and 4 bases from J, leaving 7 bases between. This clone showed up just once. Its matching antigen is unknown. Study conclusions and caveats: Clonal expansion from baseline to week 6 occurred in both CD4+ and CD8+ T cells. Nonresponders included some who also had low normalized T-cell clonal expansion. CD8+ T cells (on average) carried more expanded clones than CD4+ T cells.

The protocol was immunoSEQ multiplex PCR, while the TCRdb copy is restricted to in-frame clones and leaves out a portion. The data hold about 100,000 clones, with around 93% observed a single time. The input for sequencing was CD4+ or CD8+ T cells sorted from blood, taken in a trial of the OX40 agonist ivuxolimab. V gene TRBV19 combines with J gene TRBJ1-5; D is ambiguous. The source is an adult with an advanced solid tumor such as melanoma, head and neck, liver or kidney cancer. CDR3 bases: TGTGCCAGTAGCAGTGGGAATCAGCCCCAGCATTTT. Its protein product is CASSSGNQPQHF.